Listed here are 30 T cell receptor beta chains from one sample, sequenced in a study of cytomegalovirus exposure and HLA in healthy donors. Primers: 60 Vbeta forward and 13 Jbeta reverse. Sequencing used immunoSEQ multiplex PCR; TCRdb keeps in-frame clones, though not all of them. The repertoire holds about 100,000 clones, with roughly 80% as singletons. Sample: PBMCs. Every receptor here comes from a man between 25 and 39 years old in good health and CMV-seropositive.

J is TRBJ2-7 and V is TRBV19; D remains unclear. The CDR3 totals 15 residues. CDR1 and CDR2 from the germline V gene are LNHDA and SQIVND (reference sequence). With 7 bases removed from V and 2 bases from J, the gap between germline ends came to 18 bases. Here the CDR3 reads CASNPTGSLTYEQYF. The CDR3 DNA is TGTGCCAGTAACCCTACCGGGTCCCTGACCTACGAGCAGTACTTC.

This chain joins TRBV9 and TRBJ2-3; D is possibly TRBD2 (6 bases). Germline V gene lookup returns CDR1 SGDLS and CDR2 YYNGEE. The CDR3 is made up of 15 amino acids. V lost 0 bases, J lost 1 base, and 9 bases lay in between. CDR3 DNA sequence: TGTGCCAGCAGCGTAGGGACTATTGGCACAGATACGCAGTATTTT. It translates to CASSVGTIGTDTQYF. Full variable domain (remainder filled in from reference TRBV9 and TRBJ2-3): DSGVTQTPKHLITATGQRVTLRCSPRSGDLSVYWYQQSLDQGLQFLIQYYNGEERAKGNILERFSAQQFPDLHSELNLSSLELGDSALYFCASSVGTIGTDTQYFGPGTRLTVL.

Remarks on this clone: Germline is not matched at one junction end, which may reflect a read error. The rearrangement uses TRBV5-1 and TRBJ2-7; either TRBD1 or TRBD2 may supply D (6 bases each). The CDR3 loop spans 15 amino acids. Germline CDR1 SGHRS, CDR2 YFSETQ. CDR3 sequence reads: CTSSLEGVFSYEQYF. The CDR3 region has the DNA TGCACCAGCAGCTTGGAGGGGGTTTTCTCCTACGAGCAGTACTTC.

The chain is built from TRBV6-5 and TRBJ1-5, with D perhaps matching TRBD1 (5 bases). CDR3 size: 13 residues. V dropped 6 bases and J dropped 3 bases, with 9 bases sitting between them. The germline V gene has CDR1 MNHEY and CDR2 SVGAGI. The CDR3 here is CASRRQSNQPQHF. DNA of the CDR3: TGTGCCAGCAGACGACAGTCCAATCAGCCCCAGCATTTT.

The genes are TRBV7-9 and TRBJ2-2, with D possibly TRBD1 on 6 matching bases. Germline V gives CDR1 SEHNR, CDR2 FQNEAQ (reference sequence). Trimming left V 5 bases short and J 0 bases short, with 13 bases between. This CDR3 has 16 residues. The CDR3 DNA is TGTGCCAGCAGCCTAGTGGACAGCGCGAACACCGGGGAGCTGTTTTTT. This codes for CASSLVDSANTGELFF.

The CDR3 DNA sequence: TGTGCCAGCAGTGAAGTCGTAGCGGGGGGGCCCCCAGATACGCAGTATTTT. Its protein product is CASSEVVAGGPPDTQYF. The chain employs TRBV6-1 and TRBJ2-3, with TRBD2 matching over 11 bases. The CDR3 is 17 residues long. V trimming: 1 base; J trimming: 4 bases; junction bases outside the gene matches: 7. CDR1 and CDR2 (germline): MNHNS, SASEGT.

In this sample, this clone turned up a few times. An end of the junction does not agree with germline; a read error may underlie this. The CDR3 coding sequence is TGTGCCAGCAGCGAACCGGGGGGGACGGCCAAAAACAGTCAGTACTTC. It specifies CASSEPGGTAKNSQYF. V is TRBV5-6 and J is TRBJ2-4; 8 nucleotides align to TRBD2. The CDR3 sequence is 16 residues long. Germline assignment: CDR1 SGHDT and CDR2 YYEEEE.

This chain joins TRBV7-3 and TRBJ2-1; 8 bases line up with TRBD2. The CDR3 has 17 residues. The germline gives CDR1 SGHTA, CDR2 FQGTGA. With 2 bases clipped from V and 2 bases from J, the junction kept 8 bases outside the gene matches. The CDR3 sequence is CASSLRPRGVAYNEQFF. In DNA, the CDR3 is TGTGCCAGCAGCTTACGTCCGCGGGGGGTAGCCTACAATGAGCAGTTCTTC. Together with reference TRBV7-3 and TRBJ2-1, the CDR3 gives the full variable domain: GAGVSQTPSNKVTEKGKYVELRCDPISGHTALYWYRQSLGQGPEFLIYFQGTGAADDSGLPNDRFFAVRPEGSVSTLKIQRTERGDSAVYLCASSLRPRGVAYNEQFFGPGTRLTVL.

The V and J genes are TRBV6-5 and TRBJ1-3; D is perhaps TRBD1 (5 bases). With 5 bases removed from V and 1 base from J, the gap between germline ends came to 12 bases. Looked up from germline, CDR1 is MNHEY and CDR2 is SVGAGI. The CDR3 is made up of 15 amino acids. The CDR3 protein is CASSTIRVSGNTIYF. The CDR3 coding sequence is TGTGCCAGCAGTACAATCAGGGTTTCTGGAAACACCATATATTTT.

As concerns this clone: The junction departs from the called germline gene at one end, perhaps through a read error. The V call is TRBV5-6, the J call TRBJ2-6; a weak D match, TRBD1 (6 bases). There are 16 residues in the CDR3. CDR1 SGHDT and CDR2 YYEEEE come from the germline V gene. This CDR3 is CASSPGAVAGANGLTF. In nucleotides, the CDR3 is TGTGCCAGCAGCCCAGGGGCGGTTGCTGGGGCCAACGGCCTGACTTTC.

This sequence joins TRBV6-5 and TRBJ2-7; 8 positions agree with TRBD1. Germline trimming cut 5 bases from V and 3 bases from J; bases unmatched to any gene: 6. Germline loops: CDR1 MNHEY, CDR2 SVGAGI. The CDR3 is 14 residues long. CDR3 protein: CASSQYRGSYEQYF. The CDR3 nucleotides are TGTGCCAGCAGTCAGTACAGGGGGAGCTACGAGCAGTACTTC.

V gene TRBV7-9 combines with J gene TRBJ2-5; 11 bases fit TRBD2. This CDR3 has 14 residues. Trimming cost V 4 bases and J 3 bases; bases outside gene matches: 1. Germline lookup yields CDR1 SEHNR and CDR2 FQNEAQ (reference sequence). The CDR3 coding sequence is TGTGCCAGCAGCTATAGCGGGGGGGAAGAGACCCAGTACTTC. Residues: CASSYSGGEETQYF. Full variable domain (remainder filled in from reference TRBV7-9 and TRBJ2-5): DTGVSQNPRHKITKRGQNVTFRCDPISEHNRLYWYRQTLGQGPEFLTYFQNEAQLEKSRLLSDRFSAERPKGSFSTLEIQRTEQGDSAMYLCASSYSGGEETQYFGPGTRLLVL.

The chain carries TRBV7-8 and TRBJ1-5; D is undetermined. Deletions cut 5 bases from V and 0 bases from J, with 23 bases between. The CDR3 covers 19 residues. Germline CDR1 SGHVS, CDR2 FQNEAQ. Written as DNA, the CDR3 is TGTGCCAGCAGCCCGGAAGGAGGCCCGACCGCGAATAGCAATCAGCCCCAGCATTTT. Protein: CASSPEGGPTANSNQPQHF.

CDR3 residues: CASSLSFGSSYEQYF. CDR3 coding DNA: TGTGCCAGCAGCTTGAGCTTCGGGTCCTCCTACGAGCAGTACTTC. The rearrangement links TRBV5-6 to TRBJ2-7; D uncertain. Germline CDR1 and CDR2: SGHDT and YYEEEE. CDR3 length equals 15 residues. V was trimmed by 1 base and J by 0 bases, leaving 11 bases between them.

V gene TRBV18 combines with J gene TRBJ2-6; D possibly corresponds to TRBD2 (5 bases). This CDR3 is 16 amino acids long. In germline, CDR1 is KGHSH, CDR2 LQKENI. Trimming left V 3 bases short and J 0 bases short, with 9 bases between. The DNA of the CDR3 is TGTGCCAGCTCACCTGGACTCGTCTCTGGGGCCAACGTCCTGACTTTC. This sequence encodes CASSPGLVSGANVLTF. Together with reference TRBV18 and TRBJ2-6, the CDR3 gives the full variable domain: NAGVMQNPRHLVRRRGQEARLRCSPMKGHSHVYWYRQLPEEGLKFMVYLQKENIIDESGMPKERFSAEFPKEGPSILRIQQVVRGDSAAYFCASSPGLVSGANVLTFGAGSRLTVL.

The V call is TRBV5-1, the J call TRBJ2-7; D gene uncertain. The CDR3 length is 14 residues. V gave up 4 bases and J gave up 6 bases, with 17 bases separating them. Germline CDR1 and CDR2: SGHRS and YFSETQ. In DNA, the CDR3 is TGCGCCAGCAGCCCTCAACCGGATACGGGCGAGCAGTACTTC. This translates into CASSPQPDTGEQYF.

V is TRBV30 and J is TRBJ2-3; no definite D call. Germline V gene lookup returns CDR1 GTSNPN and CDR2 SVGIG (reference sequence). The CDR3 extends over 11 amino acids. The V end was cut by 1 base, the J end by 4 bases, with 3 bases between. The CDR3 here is CAWSAADTQYF. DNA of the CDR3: TGTGCCTGGAGTGCGGCAGATACGCAGTATTTT.

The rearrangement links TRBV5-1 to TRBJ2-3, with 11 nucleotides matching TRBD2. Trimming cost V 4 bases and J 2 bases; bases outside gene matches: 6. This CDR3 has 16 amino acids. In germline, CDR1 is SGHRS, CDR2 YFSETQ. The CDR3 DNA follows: TGCGCCAGCAGCATAAGACTAGCGGGGCCCACAGATACGCAGTATTTT. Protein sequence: CASSIRLAGPTDTQYF.

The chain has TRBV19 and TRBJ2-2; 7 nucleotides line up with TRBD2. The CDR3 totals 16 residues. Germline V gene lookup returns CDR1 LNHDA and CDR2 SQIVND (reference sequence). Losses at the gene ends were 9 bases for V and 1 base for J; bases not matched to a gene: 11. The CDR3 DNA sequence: TGTGCCAGGTTCGGGAGGCGGGGGTTGAACACCGGGGAGCTGTTTTTT. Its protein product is CARFGRRGLNTGELFF.

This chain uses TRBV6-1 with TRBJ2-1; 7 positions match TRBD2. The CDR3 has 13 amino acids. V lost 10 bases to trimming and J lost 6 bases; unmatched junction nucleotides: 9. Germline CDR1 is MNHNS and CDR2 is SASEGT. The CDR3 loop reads CANSRGGLNEQFF. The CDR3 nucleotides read TGTGCCAACTCAAGGGGAGGGCTCAATGAGCAGTTCTTC.

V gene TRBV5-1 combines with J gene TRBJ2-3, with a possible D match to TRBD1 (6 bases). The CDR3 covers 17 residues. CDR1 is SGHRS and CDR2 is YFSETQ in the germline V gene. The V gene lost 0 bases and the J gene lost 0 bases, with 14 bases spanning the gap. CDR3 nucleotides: TGCGCCAGCAGCTTGGGGGACAATAAAACTAGCACAGATACGCAGTATTTT. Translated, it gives CASSLGDNKTSTDTQYF.

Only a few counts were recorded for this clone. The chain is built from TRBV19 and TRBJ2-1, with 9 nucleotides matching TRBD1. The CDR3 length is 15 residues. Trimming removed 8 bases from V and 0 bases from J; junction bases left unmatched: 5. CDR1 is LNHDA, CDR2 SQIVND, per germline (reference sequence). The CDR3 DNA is TGTGCCAGTGAGAACAGGGGGCTCTCCTACAATGAGCAGTTCTTC. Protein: CASENRGLSYNEQFF. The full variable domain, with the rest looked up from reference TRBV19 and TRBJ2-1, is DGGITQSPKYLFRKEGQNVTLSCEQNLNHDAMYWYRQDPGQGLRLIYYSQIVNDFQKGDIAEGYSVSREKKESFPLTVTSAQKNPTAFYLCASENRGLSYNEQFFGPGTRLTVL.

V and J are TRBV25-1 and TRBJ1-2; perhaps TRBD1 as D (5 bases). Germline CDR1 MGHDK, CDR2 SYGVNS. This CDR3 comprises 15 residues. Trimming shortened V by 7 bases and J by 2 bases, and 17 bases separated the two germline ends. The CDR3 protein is CASMGEALANYGYTF. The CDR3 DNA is TGTGCCAGCATGGGGGAGGCTTTGGCCAACTATGGCTACACCTTC.

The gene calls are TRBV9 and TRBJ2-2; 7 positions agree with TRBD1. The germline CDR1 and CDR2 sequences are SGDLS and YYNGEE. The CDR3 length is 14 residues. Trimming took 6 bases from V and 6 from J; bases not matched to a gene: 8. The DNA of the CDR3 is TGTGCCAGCACGAGGGACAGCCTTGCCGGGGAGCTGTTTTTT. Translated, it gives CASTRDSLAGELFF.

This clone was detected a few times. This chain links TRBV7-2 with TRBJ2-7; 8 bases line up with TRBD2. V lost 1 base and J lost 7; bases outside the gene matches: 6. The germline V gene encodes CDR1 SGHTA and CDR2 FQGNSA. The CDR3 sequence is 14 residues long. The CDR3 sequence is CASSLGAGVGEQYF. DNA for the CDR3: TGTGCCAGCAGCTTAGGAGCGGGGGTGGGTGAGCAGTACTTC.

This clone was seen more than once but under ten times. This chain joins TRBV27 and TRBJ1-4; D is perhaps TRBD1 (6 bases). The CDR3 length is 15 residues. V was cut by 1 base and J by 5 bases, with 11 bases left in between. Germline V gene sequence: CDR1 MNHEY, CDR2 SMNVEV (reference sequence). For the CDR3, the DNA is TGTGCCAGCAGTTTATTCAGGGGCTCCAATGAAAAACTGTTTTTT. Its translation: CASSLFRGSNEKLFF. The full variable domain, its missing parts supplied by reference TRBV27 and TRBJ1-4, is EAQVTQNPRYLITVTGKKLTVTCSQNMNHEYMSWYRQDPGLGLRQIYYSMNVEVTDKGDVPEGYKVSRKEKRNFPLILESPSPNQTSLYFCASSLFRGSNEKLFFGSGTQLSVL.

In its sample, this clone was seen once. Here the CDR3 reads CASTDRGFTEAFF. In DNA, the CDR3 is TGCGCCAGCACCGACAGGGGATTCACTGAAGCTTTCTTT. This chain uses TRBV10-1 with TRBJ1-1, with TRBD1 matching over 8 bases. With V trimmed by 7 bases and J by 4 bases, 5 bases remained unmatched. There are 13 residues in the CDR3. CDR1 and CDR2 from the germline V gene are WNHNN and SYGVQD (reference sequence).

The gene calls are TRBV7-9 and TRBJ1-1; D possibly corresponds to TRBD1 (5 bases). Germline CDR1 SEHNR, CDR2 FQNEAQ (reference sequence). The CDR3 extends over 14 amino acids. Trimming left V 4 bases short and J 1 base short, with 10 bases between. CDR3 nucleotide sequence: TGTGCCAGCAGCTATTCGGGGGGGAACACTGAAGCTTTCTTT. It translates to CASSYSGGNTEAFF.

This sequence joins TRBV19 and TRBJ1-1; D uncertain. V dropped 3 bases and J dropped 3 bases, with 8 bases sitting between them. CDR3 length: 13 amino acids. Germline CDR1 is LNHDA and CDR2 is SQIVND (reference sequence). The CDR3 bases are TGTGCCAGTAGTATCGCAGTTTACACTGAAGCTTTCTTT. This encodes CASSIAVYTEAFF.

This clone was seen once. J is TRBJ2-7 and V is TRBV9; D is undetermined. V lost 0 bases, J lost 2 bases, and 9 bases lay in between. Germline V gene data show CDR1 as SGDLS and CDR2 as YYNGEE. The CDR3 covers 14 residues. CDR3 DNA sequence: TGTGCCAGCAGCGTAGGCTGGGCCCCCTACGAGCAGTACTTC. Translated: CASSVGWAPYEQYF.